This T cell receptor beta chain appears in the sequencing data of a study of identical twins. Study conclusions and caveats: Out-of-frame TCR alpha sharing observed in monozygotic twins exceeded model estimates. Rather than following the same donors, the conclusions depended on cross-sectional statistical analysis.

Healthy Caucasians provided all donations. Addition of a universal primer site occurred through template switching, and cDNA carried unique molecular identifiers. Using its own MiXCR run on the 5' RACE reads, TCRdb lists one record per CDR3 protein. Counted here are 350,000 to 400,000 distinct CDR3 sequences, 9% occurring once; the ten biggest clones make up under 10%. In its sample, this clonotype was seen many times. Its cognate antigen is unknown. V lost 0 bases to trimming and J lost 4 bases, with 10 bases between them. The V gene's germline CDR1 is SGHRS and CDR2 YFSETQ. The CDR3 runs 14 residues.

This chain links TRBV5-1 with TRBJ1-1, with D uncertain. The sequencing sample was made of naive T cells sorted from blood. The clonotype was recovered from a woman in her forties or fifties in good health. CDR3 loop: CASSLGTVGTEAFF. The CDR3 DNA reads TGCGCCAGCAGCTTGGGGACGGTTGGCACTGAAGCTTTCTTT.